A selection of T cell receptor beta chains follows, all from one sample in a study of blood T cell repertoires in COVID-19. Assay used: immunoSEQ multiplex PCR; TCRdb lists only in-frame clones, some missing. The sample holds approximately 300,000 clones; nearly 90% are singletons and the top ten take more than 0.85%. The sample consisted of peripheral blood. These receptor sequences come from a woman in her 40s with COVID-19, enrolled during active disease. Both conserved end residues are part of each CDR3. Each record gives: D gene, clone size, J gene, V gene, CDR3 protein, CDR3 DNA. The D gene is left open where the match is weak. Clone size is not always given. Where it is, it says once, few, many or a class for expanded clones.

TRBD1,NA,TRBJ2-7,TRBV30,CAWSSGTVYEQYF,TGTGCCTGGAGTTCCGGGACAGTCTACGAGCAGTACTTC
NA,once,TRBJ2-7,TRBV6-2/TRBV6-3,CASSERGGFSYEQYF,TGTGCCAGCAGTGAGAGGGGGGGCTTCTCCTACGAGCAGTACTTC
NA,NA,TRBJ2-7,TRBV2,CASSVRADRATYEQYF,TGTGCCAGCAGTGTTCGGGCGGACAGAGCAACCTACGAGCAGTACTTC
NA,NA,TRBJ1-4,TRBV12-3/TRBV12-4,CASSLVQTEKLFF,TGTGCCAGCAGTTTAGTTCAAACAGAAAAACTGTTTTTT
TRBD1,NA,TRBJ1-2,TRBV19,CASSAARTGVGYGYTF,TGTGCCAGTAGCGCCGCCCGGACAGGGGTTGGCTATGGCTACACCTTC
TRBD1,NA,TRBJ1-2,TRBV10-3,CAISESQGDYGYTF,TGTGCCATCAGTGAGTCTCAGGGGGACTATGGCTACACCTTC
TRBD1,NA,TRBJ1-1,TRBV6-5,CASSFRTGLTEAFF,TGTGCCAGCAGTTTTCGGACAGGGCTAACTGAAGCTTTCTTT
NA,NA,TRBJ2-3,TRBV25-1,CASSEGGNSDTQYF,TGTGCCAGCAGCGAGGGGGGGAATAGCGATACGCAGTATTTT
NA,NA,TRBJ2-7,TRBV5-1,CASSLVSGNHHEQYF,TGCGCCAGCAGCTTGGTGTCAGGGAACCACCACGAGCAGTACTTC
NA,once,TRBJ2-3,TRBV28,CASSFGQASDTQYF,TGTGCCAGCAGTTTCGGTCAGGCTTCAGATACGCAGTATTTT
NA,NA,TRBJ1-1,TRBV27,CASSPPGGLNTEAFF,TGTGCCAGCAGTCCCCCCGGGGGGCTGAACACTGAAGCTTTCTTT
NA,NA,TRBJ2-1,TRBV7-3,CASSFRLKSSYNEQFF,TGTGCCAGCAGCTTCCGACTAAAGAGCTCCTACAATGAGCAGTTCTTC
TRBD1,NA,TRBJ2-5,TRBV15,CATSRNRGSGETQYF,TGTGCCACCAGCAGGAACAGGGGCTCGGGGGAGACCCAGTACTTC
NA,NA,TRBJ1-6,TRBV28,CASSPWPRAYNSPLHF,TGTGCCAGCAGTCCCTGGCCCCGGGCCTATAATTCACCCCTCCACTTT
NA,NA,TRBJ1-5,TRBV27,CASSSLVSNQPQHF,TGTGCCAGCAGTTCCTTAGTCTCCAATCAGCCCCAGCATTTT
TRBD2,NA,TRBJ2-3,TRBV9,CASSVVGLADTQYF,TGTGCCAGCAGCGTGGTGGGACTAGCAGATACGCAGTATTTT
NA,few,TRBJ1-5,TRBV6-5,CATRREGGRGQPQHF,TGTGCCACACGGAGAGAGGGAGGGCGCGGTCAGCCCCAGCATTTT
TRBD1,NA,TRBJ2-3,TRBV4-3,CASSSGQGLTDTQYF,TGCGCCAGCAGCTCCGGACAGGGTCTTACAGATACGCAGTATTTT
NA,NA,TRBJ2-5,TRBV5-5,CASSPWTVQETQYF,TGTGCCAGCAGCCCCTGGACAGTCCAAGAGACCCAGTACTTC
NA,NA,TRBJ2-7,TRBV18,CASSPPGQRYEQYF,TGTGCCAGCTCACCACCGGGACAACGGTACGAGCAGTACTTC
NA,NA,TRBJ1-1,TRBV6-5,CASSYNGQRVIEAFF,TGTGCCAGCAGTTACAACGGCCAACGGGTGATTGAAGCTTTCTTT
TRBD2,NA,TRBJ2-1,TRBV27,CASSSRLALYNEQFF,TGTGCCAGCAGTTCCAGACTAGCGCTGTACAATGAGCAGTTCTTC
NA,NA,TRBJ2-3,TRBV7-2,CASSLRAAGDTQYF,TGTGCCAGCAGCTTAAGAGCGGCGGGGGATACGCAGTATTTT
TRBD1,few,TRBJ2-1,TRBV24-1,CATSDLDGQGYNNEQFF,TGTGCCACCAGTGATTTGGATGGACAGGGCTACAACAATGAGCAGTTCTTC
TRBD1,NA,TRBJ1-4,TRBV9,CASSFGQGFNEKLFF,TGTGCCAGCAGCTTTGGACAGGGCTTTAATGAAAAACTGTTTTTT
TRBD1,once,TRBJ1-2,TRBV19,CASVPTGNENYGYTF,TGTGCCAGCGTTCCGACAGGGAACGAGAACTATGGCTACACCTTC
NA,NA,TRBJ1-1,TRBV7-8,CASSFSGLAGTEAFF,TGTGCCAGCAGCTTTTCGGGGCTAGCGGGGACTGAAGCTTTCTTT
NA,NA,TRBJ1-3,TRBV3-1/TRBV3-2,CASTPAFSGNTIYF,TGTGCCAGCACCCCTGCGTTCTCTGGAAACACCATATATTTT
NA,NA,TRBJ2-7,TRBV28,CASSQPLSGTRGYEQYF,TGTGCCAGCAGTCAACCTCTCTCCGGGACTCGCGGCTACGAGCAGTACTTC
NA,NA,TRBJ2-6,TRBV19,CASSIGQGGGTGANVLTF,TGTGCCAGTAGTATCGGGCAGGGGGGTGGAACTGGGGCCAACGTCCTGACTTTC
NA,NA,TRBJ1-1,TRBV6-2/TRBV6-3,CASSGRNMNTEAFF,TGTGCCAGCAGTGGGAGGAACATGAACACTGAAGCTTTCTTT
NA,NA,TRBJ2-3,TRBV10-3,CAISVLGAADTQYF,TGTGCCATCAGTGTACTTGGGGCCGCAGATACGCAGTATTTT
TRBD2,NA,TRBJ2-3,TRBV29-1,CSVGKGGGISTDTQYF,TGCAGCGTTGGAAAGGGCGGGGGGATTAGCACAGATACGCAGTATTTT
TRBD1,NA,TRBJ2-3,TRBV30,CAWSSRTGIFTDTQYF,TGTGCCTGGAGTTCGCGGACAGGGATCTTCACAGATACGCAGTATTTT
NA,NA,TRBJ1-5,TRBV7-8,CASSRPRNQPQHF,TGTGCCAGCAGCCGACCGAGGAATCAGCCCCAGCATTTT
NA,NA,TRBJ2-5,TRBV7-2,CASSLVGTLQETQYF,TGTGCCAGCAGCTTAGTGGGGACTCTTCAAGAGACCCAGTACTTC
TRBD1,NA,TRBJ1-3,TRBV10-3,CAISDPTGGNTIYF,TGTGCCATCAGTGACCCGACAGGGGGAAACACCATATATTTT
NA,NA,TRBJ1-1,TRBV10-2,CASSGRSRDHTEAFF,TGCGCCAGCAGTGGGCGGTCCAGGGATCACACTGAAGCTTTCTTT
NA,NA,TRBJ1-1,TRBV6-4,CASSDRRGTEAFF,TGTGCCAGCAGTGACCGGCGGGGCACTGAAGCTTTCTTT
NA,NA,TRBJ1-2,TRBV5-6,CASSPGQYGYTF,TGTGCCAGCAGCCCAGGACAGTATGGCTACACCTTC
NA,once,TRBJ1-2,TRBV19,CASIGGTQNYGYTF,TGTGCCAGTATCGGAGGGACCCAGAACTATGGCTACACCTTC
NA,NA,TRBJ1-5,TRBV30,CAWSLGREKPQHF,TGTGCCTGGAGTTTAGGCCGGGAGAAGCCCCAGCATTTT